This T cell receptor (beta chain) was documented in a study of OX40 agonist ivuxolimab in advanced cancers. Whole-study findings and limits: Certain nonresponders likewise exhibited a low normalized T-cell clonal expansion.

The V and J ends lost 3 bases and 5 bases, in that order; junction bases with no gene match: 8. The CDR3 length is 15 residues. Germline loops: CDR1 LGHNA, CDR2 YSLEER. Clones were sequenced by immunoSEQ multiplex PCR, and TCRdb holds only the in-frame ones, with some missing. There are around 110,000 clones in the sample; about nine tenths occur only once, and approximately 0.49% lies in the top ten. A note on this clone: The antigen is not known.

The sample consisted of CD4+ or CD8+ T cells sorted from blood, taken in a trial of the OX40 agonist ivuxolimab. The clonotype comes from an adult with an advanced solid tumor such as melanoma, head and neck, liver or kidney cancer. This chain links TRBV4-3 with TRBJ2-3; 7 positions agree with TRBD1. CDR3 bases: TGCGCCAGCAGCCAGGGATCGGCAGGGGGAGATACGCAGTATTTT. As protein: CASSQGSAGGDTQYF.